The rows below give T cell receptor beta chains drawn from one sample of a study of brain T cells in children with intractable seizures. TCRdb's table, derived via immunoSEQ multiplex PCR, lists solely in-frame clones and lacks some. Of roughly 69,000 clones in the sample, approximately 95% were seen once. The sample was peripheral blood, taken at surgery. These receptors were collected from a boy in the first two years of life with focal cortical dysplasia and intractable seizures. Both conserved end residues are part of each CDR3. The order of the fields is CDR3 protein, V gene, clone size, J gene. Clone size is not always given. Where it is, it says once, few, many or a class for expanded clones.

cdr3_aa: CASSYSTLASGSIYEQYF; v_call: TRBV6-2/TRBV6-3; clone_size: .; j_call: TRBJ2-7
cdr3_aa: CASSQRTSGNTDTQYF; v_call: TRBV4-2; clone_size: .; j_call: TRBJ2-3
cdr3_aa: CASSEVHGAAREAFF; v_call: TRBV2; clone_size: .; j_call: TRBJ1-1
cdr3_aa: CASSFKTSGRPADTQYF; v_call: TRBV11-2; clone_size: .; j_call: TRBJ2-3
cdr3_aa: CASGGQGAISNQPQHF; v_call: TRBV19; clone_size: .; j_call: TRBJ1-5
cdr3_aa: CASSSGTSGGIAKNIQYF; v_call: TRBV6-2/TRBV6-3; clone_size: .; j_call: TRBJ2-4
cdr3_aa: CAIGGRENGYTF; v_call: TRBV10-3; clone_size: .; j_call: TRBJ1-2
cdr3_aa: CASRRPQGAYEQYF; v_call: TRBV7-2; clone_size: .; j_call: TRBJ2-7
cdr3_aa: CASSYPPETQYF; v_call: TRBV7-9; clone_size: once; j_call: TRBJ2-5
cdr3_aa: CASSLGTSGAYEQYF; v_call: TRBV9; clone_size: .; j_call: TRBJ2-7
cdr3_aa: CASSQTQETQYF; v_call: TRBV3-1/TRBV3-2; clone_size: .; j_call: TRBJ2-5
cdr3_aa: CASSFLGLAGGGETQYF; v_call: TRBV28; clone_size: .; j_call: TRBJ2-5